These 18 T cell receptor beta chains were sequenced from one sample in a study of blood T cells in healthy people across ages (dated by TCRdb to the mid-2010s). Library prep was done by 5' RACE. TCRdb records Illumina HiSeq 2500 as the sequencer. A second PCR of roughly 6 to 11 cycles was run with a J-beta primer mix and a sample-barcoded 5' primer. In-frame beta chains were kept once TCRdb had trimmed the public reads at Q25 with fastp and called clones with MiXCR. Rows are combined by CDR3 protein, so each entry shows the most common genes and DNA. Across this sample there are about 1.8 million distinct CDR3 sequences, with about 50% seen only once. The ten largest clones capture 2% to 2.5% of the sample. Source material: blood. The receptors come from a woman in her forties in good health.

This chain uses TRBV6-5 with TRBJ1-1, with D possibly being TRBD1 (5 bases). The CDR3 runs 13 residues. V was cut by 3 bases and J by 4 bases, with 9 bases left in between. The V gene's germline CDR1 is MNHEY and CDR2 SVGAGI. CDR3: CASSYQGITEAFF. CDR3 in DNA: TGTGCCAGCAGTTATCAGGGAATCACTGAAGCTTTCTTT.

The rearrangement uses TRBV20-1 and TRBJ2-1; no clear D gene. Trimming removed 0 bases at V and 2 bases at J, with 26 bases between. CDR1 DFQATT and CDR2 SNEGSKA come from the germline V gene (reference sequence). CDR3 length: 20 residues. In DNA, the CDR3 is TGCAGTGCTAGAGATGGAACGGTTTCTCGTTCTGGCCGAGCCTACAATGAGCAGTTCTTC. Its translation is CSARDGTVSRSGRAYNEQFF.

In regard to this clonotype: Given a much more abundant clone one base away, this may be a read error. V and J are TRBV3-1 and TRBJ2-7; 7 bases agree with TRBD2. V dropped 0 bases and J dropped 2; count of bases not matched to a gene: 7. Germline CDR1 and CDR2: LGHDT and YNNKEL (reference sequence). The CDR3 sequence is 16 residues long. In DNA form, the CDR3 reads TGTGCCAGCAGCCAAGATCAACGAGCGGGGACCTACGAGCAGTACTTC. It encodes CASSQDQRAGTYEQYF.

This clonotype was detected only once. The DNA for the CDR3 is TGCGCCAGCAGCCAAGAAGGGGTGGTTGGAAAACTGTTTTTT. The encoded protein is CASSQEGVVGKLFF. This chain links TRBV4-1 with TRBJ1-4; D may be TRBD1 (5 bases). CDR1 is MGHRA, CDR2 YSYEKL, per germline. The V gene lost 0 bases and the J gene lost 10 bases, with 12 bases spanning the gap. The CDR3 totals 14 residues.

This clonotype was observed a handful of times. J is TRBJ2-3 and V is TRBV7-6; possible D gene TRBD2, 5 bases. Germline CDR1 is SGHVS and CDR2 is FNYEAQ. V was pared by 5 bases and J by 2 bases, with 14 bases between. The CDR3 contains 15 residues. CDR3 residues: CASSRTRNFTDTQYF. The CDR3 bases are TGTGCCAGCAGCAGGACTCGAAACTTCACAGATACGCAGTATTTT.

J is TRBJ2-1 and V is TRBV29-1; 9 bases map to TRBD2. The CDR3 has 12 amino acids. V lost 3 bases to trimming and J lost 8 bases; unmatched junction nucleotides: 2. Germline loops: CDR1 SQVTM, CDR2 ANQGSEA. The CDR3 spells CSVELAGYEQFF. CDR3 nucleotide sequence: TGCAGCGTTGAGCTAGCGGGGTATGAGCAGTTCTTC.

The table lists this clonotype with a few counts. V gene TRBV20-1 combines with J gene TRBJ2-5; 8 bases agree with TRBD1. The trim removed 6 bases at V and 6 bases at J, leaving 9 bases unmatched. CDR3 length: 13 residues. Germline V gene sequence: CDR1 DFQATT, CDR2 SNEGSKA (reference sequence). CDR3 in amino acids: CSAQGQGAQTQYF. CDR3 nucleotides: TGCAGTGCCCAAGGGCAGGGGGCCCAGACCCAGTACTTC.

The chain employs TRBV5-1 and TRBJ2-4; 9 nucleotides align to TRBD1. CDR3 size: 15 residues. Trimming took 3 bases from V and 6 from J; bases not matched to a gene: 7. The V gene's germline CDR1 is SGHRS and CDR2 YFSETQ. CDR3 amino acids: CASSSRTGEGNIQYF. In nucleotides, the CDR3 is TGCGCCAGCAGCTCTAGGACAGGGGAGGGAAACATTCAGTACTTC. The whole variable domain, filled in from reference TRBV5-1 and TRBJ2-4, reads KAGVTQTPRYLIKTRGQQVTLSCSPISGHRSVSWYQQTPGQGLQFLFEYFSETQRNKGNFPGRFSGRQFSNSRSEMNVSTLELGDSALYLCASSSRTGEGNIQYFGAGTRLSVL.

This clonotype was seen just once. V gene TRBV6-5 combines with J gene TRBJ2-5, with unresolved D. Per germline, CDR1 MNHEY and CDR2 SVGAGI. The CDR3 totals 14 residues. Trimming left V 3 bases short and J 1 base short, with 9 bases between. In DNA form, the CDR3 reads TGTGCCAGCAGTTATCAGAGGACCCAAGAGACCCAGTACTTC. This encodes CASSYQRTQETQYF.

Regarding this clonotype: The junction does not match germline at one end; this may be a read error. The chain has TRBV29-1 and TRBJ1-4, with D possibly TRBD1 on 6 matching bases. Germline V gene lookup returns CDR1 SQVTM and CDR2 ANQGSEA. The CDR3 covers 15 residues. This CDR3 is CNVEIGNRVNEKLFF. In DNA form, the CDR3 reads TGCAACGTTGAGATCGGTAACAGGGTTAATGAAAAACTGTTTTTT. Together with reference TRBV29-1 and TRBJ1-4, the CDR3 gives the full variable domain: SAVISQKPSRDICQRGTSLTIQCQVDSQVTMMFWYRQQPGQSLTLIATANQGSEATYESGFVIDKFPISRPNLTFSTLTVSNMSPEDSSIYLCNVEIGNRVNEKLFFGSGTQLSVL.

V usage is TRBV2 and J usage is TRBJ2-6; D not certain. Trimming left V 8 bases short and J 0 bases short, with 14 bases between. The CDR3 has 16 residues. CDR1 and CDR2 (germline): SNHLY, FYNNEI. CDR3 amino acids: CASPRAGISGANVLTF. As DNA, the CDR3 is TGTGCCAGCCCTAGGGCAGGTATCTCTGGGGCCAACGTCCTGACTTTC.

This clonotype has a handful of counts. J is TRBJ1-2 and V is TRBV2; D not certain. V was trimmed by 3 bases and J by 8 bases, leaving 19 bases between them. Germline V gene data show CDR1 as SNHLY and CDR2 as FYNNEI. This CDR3 spans 15 amino acids. This CDR3 reads CASSDLGPGWAGYTF. Written as DNA, the CDR3 is TGTGCCAGCAGTGACCTCGGCCCAGGATGGGCGGGCTACACCTTC.

This clonotype was recorded many times. The V and J genes are TRBV29-1 and TRBJ2-5; 10 bases line up with TRBD1. V lost 7 bases to trimming and J lost 4 bases; unmatched junction nucleotides: 6. Germline V gene lookup returns CDR1 SQVTM and CDR2 ANQGSEA. This CDR3 spans 13 amino acids. The CDR3 DNA follows: TGCAGCGGTAACCGGGACAGGGGAGAGACCCAGTACTTC. Protein product: CSGNRDRGETQYF. The full variable domain, with the rest looked up from reference TRBV29-1 and TRBJ2-5, is SAVISQKPSRDICQRGTSLTIQCQVDSQVTMMFWYRQQPGQSLTLIATANQGSEATYESGFVIDKFPISRPNLTFSTLTVSNMSPEDSSIYLCSGNRDRGETQYFGPGTRLLVL.

This clonotype has just a few counts. The chain combines TRBV13 with TRBJ2-6; 8 positions agree with TRBD1. The junction had 9 bases not matched to a gene; V was cut back by 5 bases and J by 0 bases. This CDR3 spans 18 amino acids. Germline V CDR1 and CDR2: PRHDT, FYEKMQ (reference sequence). CDR3 loop: CASSAYTGGFSGANVLTF. The CDR3 DNA reads TGTGCCAGCAGCGCATATACAGGGGGGTTCTCTGGGGCCAACGTCCTGACTTTC.

V and J are TRBV15 and TRBJ2-1, with 7 bases fitting TRBD1. In germline, CDR1 is LNHNV, CDR2 YYDKDF (reference sequence). CDR3 size: 15 residues. V gave up 5 bases and J gave up 6 bases; unmatched junction bases: 10. The CDR3: CATSGARTGTNEQFF. CDR3 bases: TGTGCCACCAGCGGGGCGAGGACAGGTACCAATGAGCAGTTCTTC.

A few counts support this clonotype. This chain joins TRBV12-3 or TRBV12-4 and TRBJ2-5, with 7 bases lining up with TRBD1. This CDR3 region has 15 residues. The J segment lost 7 bases and the V segment lost 6 bases, leaving 14 bases of the junction unmatched. CDR3 sequence (DNA): TGTGCCAGCAGCTCCAACAGGGGTTCACGGGGGACCCAGTACTTC. Translation: CASSSNRGSRGTQYF.

This clonotype appeared a few times. V usage is TRBV28 and J usage is TRBJ2-3, with 10 bases aligning to TRBD2. The CDR3 has 13 residues. Trimming removed 7 bases from V and 5 bases from J; junction bases left unmatched: 3. CDR1 is MDHEN, CDR2 SYDVKM, per germline. For the CDR3, the DNA is TGTGCCAGCACAGCGGGGGGGCAAGATACGCAGTATTTT. It encodes CASTAGGQDTQYF.

The chain carries TRBV20-1 and TRBJ2-7, with 7 bases aligning to TRBD1. The CDR3 consists of 13 residues. The germline V gene has CDR1 DFQATT and CDR2 SNEGSKA (reference sequence). After removal of 6 bases from V and 0 bases from J, the junction contained 5 bases not matched to a gene. In DNA, the CDR3 is TGCAGTGCATACGGGACAGACTCCTACGAGCAGTACTTC. Its translation: CSAYGTDSYEQYF.